This TCR beta chain was captured by sequencing in a study of response to subunit inactivated influenza vaccine. Points from the study as a whole: Every seasonal influenza vaccination brings in few new T cells, the authors suggested.

V shed 5 bases, J shed 4 bases, and the junction held 6 bases outside the gene matches. Germline lookup yields CDR1 SGHAT and CDR2 FQDESV (reference sequence). This CDR3 region has 15 residues. Note on this clonotype: The target antigen is unknown.

TCRdb re-derived calls from the RT-PCR reads in MiXCR, one entry per CDR3 protein. The table has 490,000 or so distinct CDR3 sequences, 7.6% seen once. This TCR was sampled from a man aged 50 to 69 who received an inactivated influenza vaccine. The rearrangement uses TRBV11-1 and TRBJ2-7; TRBD2 aligns across 12 bases. This specimen consisted of PBMCs from blood, obtained about 24 months after vaccination. The CDR3 region is CASSHGLAGSYEQYF. DNA for the CDR3: TGTGCCAGCAGCCATGGACTAGCGGGAAGTTACGAGCAGTACTTC.